The 27 T cell receptor beta chains in this list originate from one sample, sequenced in a study of T cell responses to AZD1222 COVID-19 vaccine. The repertoire was sequenced with immunoSEQ multiplex PCR; TCRdb's copy has only in-frame clones and lacks some. The data contain around 150,000 clones, roughly 89% of them singletons. Source: peripheral blood, taken on day 0 of AZD1222 vaccination. These receptors were collected from an adult in good health.

This clone was recorded at least ten times. In DNA form, the CDR3 reads TGTGCCAGCAGTGAAGGCAGCTCTGGGGCCAACGTCCTGACTTTC. Its protein product is CASSEGSSGANVLTF. The chain links TRBV6-1 to TRBJ2-6; D unresolved. Trimming cost V 1 base and J 0 bases, with 4 bases left between them. Germline lookup yields CDR1 MNHNS and CDR2 SASEGT. The CDR3 totals 15 residues.

This chain joins TRBV2 and TRBJ1-5, with D possibly being TRBD1 (6 bases). Germline CDR1 reads SNHLY; CDR2 reads FYNNEI. The CDR3 covers 15 residues. The ends were cut back, 2 bases at V and 0 bases at J, with 8 bases in the middle. This CDR3 is CASSEQGISNQPQHF. The CDR3 DNA follows: TGTGCCAGCAGTGAACAGGGGATTAGCAATCAGCCCCAGCATTTT.

The rearrangement links TRBV5-5 to TRBJ1-2, with a tentative D call TRBD1 (6 bases). The CDR3 consists of 15 residues. The germline V gene encodes CDR1 SGHKS and CDR2 YYEKEE (reference sequence). V was shortened by 0 bases and J by 13 bases, with 22 bases between the two germline ends. DNA of the CDR3: TGTGCCAGCAGCTTGGGCGGGACAAGCCCCCAAGAATGCACCTTC. This translates into CASSLGGTSPQECTF.

The chain carries TRBV29-1 and TRBJ2-7, with 8 bases that match TRBD2. The trim removed 2 bases at V and 2 bases at J, leaving 5 bases unmatched. Germline CDR1 SQVTM, CDR2 ANQGSEA. This CDR3 has 14 amino acids. The CDR3 here is CSVEPLAGTYEQYF. The CDR3 DNA is TGCAGCGTTGAACCCCTAGCGGGTACCTACGAGCAGTACTTC.

The chain recombines TRBV6-1 with TRBJ2-7; D might be TRBD2 (6 bases). The CDR3 is 14 amino acids. The ends were cut back, 3 bases at V and 4 bases at J, with 13 bases in the middle. CDR1 is MNHNS and CDR2 is SASEGT in the germline V gene. The CDR3 region is CASSEEGLLYEQYF. Written as DNA, the CDR3 is TGTGCCAGCAGTGAGGAGGGGTTGTTATACGAGCAGTACTTC.

The genes are TRBV24-1 and TRBJ2-2; D is undetermined. Germline values: CDR1 KGHDR, CDR2 SFDVKD. V was shortened by 5 bases and J by 6 bases, with 3 bases between the two germline ends. CDR3 size: 11 residues. CDR3 sequence reads: CATSVSGELFF. The CDR3 bases are TGTGCCACCAGTGTGTCCGGGGAGCTGTTTTTT.

J is TRBJ1-5 and V is TRBV28, with 8 bases identical to TRBD1. Germline V gene data show CDR1 as MDHEN and CDR2 as SYDVKM. This CDR3 spans 17 amino acids. V was pared by 5 bases and J by 2 bases, with 11 bases of the junction left unmatched. CDR3 coding DNA: TGTGCCAGCAGTAGCGGGACAGGTCTACGAGGCAATCAGCCCCAGCATTTT. It codes for CASSSGTGLRGNQPQHF.

The CDR3, as DNA: TGTGCCAGCAGTCTCCCAGGCGCCGCCGCTTTCTTT. Protein sequence: CASSLPGAAAFF. The chain joins TRBV28 to TRBJ1-1; D unclear. Germline values: CDR1 MDHEN, CDR2 SYDVKM. V lost 5 bases, J lost 11 bases, and 15 bases lay in between. The CDR3 consists of 12 residues.

In this sample, this clone turned up a few times. This chain connects TRBV27 to TRBJ1-2; 9 nucleotides align to TRBD1. The V segment lost 5 bases and the J segment 4 bases; nucleotides outside the gene matches: 17. CDR3 length: 18 amino acids. Germline V gene data show CDR1 as MNHEY and CDR2 as SMNVEV (reference sequence). CDR3 sequence (DNA): TGTGCCAGCAGTCACCGGTATGGACAGGGGCCGCTACGCTATGGCTACACCTTC. It specifies CASSHRYGQGPLRYGYTF.

The chain links TRBV3-1 (or the pseudogene TRBV3-2) to TRBJ1-2; D uncertain. This CDR3 is built from 12 residues. Germline CDR1 LGHDT, CDR2 YNNKEL (reference sequence). Trimming left V 2 bases short and J 8 bases short, with 9 bases between. CDR3 nucleotides: TGTGCCAGCAGCCAATCGCTACAGGGCTACACCTTC. This codes for CASSQSLQGYTF.

The chain couples TRBV29-1 to TRBJ2-1; 8 bases agree with TRBD2. This CDR3 comprises 18 residues. Germline V gene lookup returns CDR1 SQVTM and CDR2 ANQGSEA. The V gene end was trimmed by 6 bases and the J gene end by 6 bases; junction bases not matched to a gene: 22. This CDR3 is CSVPPGVLAGLWGNEQFF. The DNA for the CDR3 is TGCAGCGTCCCCCCTGGGGTGCTAGCGGGCCTTTGGGGCAATGAGCAGTTCTTC.

In its sample, this clone was seen a few times. The V and J genes are TRBV7-2 and TRBJ2-1; weak D call: TRBD2 (6 bases). Germline V gene sequence: CDR1 SGHTA, CDR2 FQGNSA. The germline V and J ends were trimmed by 0 bases and 4 bases, with 10 bases remaining between them. The CDR3 runs to 15 residues. DNA for the CDR3: TGTGCCAGCAGCTTAGCGGTGGGGGGTTACAATGAGCAGTTCTTC. This sequence encodes CASSLAVGGYNEQFF.

The J gene is TRBJ1-5, the V gene TRBV5-3, with D unresolved. TRBV5-3 is noted as an ORF with a role that remains uncertain. The CDR3 spans 17 residues. Trimming cost V 4 bases and J 0 bases, with 17 bases left between them. The CDR3 DNA reads as TGTGCCAGAAGCGCAGGACCCCAACCCCATAGCAATCAGCCCCAGCATTTT. Translation gives CARSAGPQPHSNQPQHF.

The rearrangement links TRBV18 to TRBJ1-1, with TRBD1 as a possible D gene (6 bases). Trimming stripped 4 bases from V and 9 bases from J, with 15 bases between. CDR3 length: 13 amino acids. Looked up from germline, CDR1 is KGHSH and CDR2 is LQKENI. The CDR3 DNA reads TGTGCCAGCTCACTCTCCGGACAGTCTCAAGCTTTCTTT. The encoded protein is CASSLSGQSQAFF. Filled out from reference TRBV18 and TRBJ1-1, the complete variable domain reads NAGVMQNPRHLVRRRGQEARLRCSPMKGHSHVYWYRQLPEEGLKFMVYLQKENIIDESGMPKERFSAEFPKEGPSILRIQQVVRGDSAAYFCASSLSGQSQAFFGQGTRLTVV.

The chain couples TRBV4-1 to TRBJ2-7, with TRBD2 identical over 7 bases. V lost 1 base and J lost 3; bases outside the gene matches: 6. The germline CDR1 and CDR2 sequences are MGHRA and YSYEKL. The CDR3 runs 15 residues. The CDR3: CASSQGWGRDYEQYF. Here the CDR3 DNA reads TGCGCCAGCAGCCAAGGCTGGGGGAGGGACTACGAGCAGTACTTC.

J is TRBJ1-1 and V is TRBV6-5; D remains ambiguous. The CDR3 loop spans 15 amino acids. Germline-derived CDR1 and CDR2 are MNHEY and SVGAGI. V lost 4 bases to trimming and J lost 3 bases, with 15 bases between them. The CDR3 DNA follows: TGTGCCAGCAGTTCTGACTCTGCGGTGTACACTGAAGCTTTCTTT. This gives the protein CASSSDSAVYTEAFF.

The chain is built from TRBV6-5 and TRBJ2-3; D could derive from TRBD1 or TRBD2 (6 bases each). This CDR3 spans 14 amino acids. With 0 bases removed from V and 5 bases from J, the gap between germline ends came to 9 bases. Looked up from germline, CDR1 is MNHEY and CDR2 is SVGAGI. The CDR3 bases are TGTGCCAGCAGTTACTCGGGGGGCGGAGATACGCAGTATTTT. It yields the protein CASSYSGGGDTQYF.

The chain has TRBV14 and TRBJ2-1; perhaps TRBD1 as D (5 bases). The V and J ends lost 4 bases and 1 base respectively, with 20 bases between them. Germline V gene lookup returns CDR1 SGHDN and CDR2 FVKESK. The CDR3 contains 18 residues. CDR3 sequence: CASSPPAGFVRSYNEQFF. The CDR3 region has the DNA TGTGCCAGCAGCCCTCCGGCAGGGTTTGTTAGGTCCTACAATGAGCAGTTCTTC.

The J gene is TRBJ1-2, the V gene TRBV9; D is ambiguous. Germline values: CDR1 SGDLS, CDR2 YYNGEE. This CDR3 has 13 amino acids. Between the trimmed V and J ends, which lost 3 bases and 3 bases, there was a span of 9 bases. CDR3 region: CASSGLTDYGYTF. The CDR3 DNA sequence: TGTGCCAGCAGCGGTTTAACGGACTATGGCTACACCTTC.

This chain joins TRBV10-2 and TRBJ1-3; D not resolved. The V end was cut by 3 bases, the J end by 8 bases, with 17 bases between. The CDR3 is 15 amino acids. Germline loops: CDR1 WSHSY, CDR2 SAAADI. CDR3 sequence reads: CASSDRDPRRDTIYF. The CDR3 bases are TGCGCCAGCAGTGATAGAGACCCTAGGCGGGACACCATATATTTT.

The chain is built from TRBV4-3 and TRBJ1-4, with unresolved D. CDR3 length equals 16 residues. The V end was cut by 4 bases, the J end by 8 bases, with 20 bases between. Looked up from germline, CDR1 is LGHNA and CDR2 is YSLEER. This CDR3 reads CASSLTLKTKDEKLFF. The CDR3 DNA reads as TGCGCCAGCAGCCTTACTCTAAAGACAAAGGACGAAAAACTGTTTTTT.

The chain couples TRBV3-1 (or the pseudogene TRBV3-2) to TRBJ2-3, with 8 bases aligning to TRBD2. Germline V lookup: CDR1 LGHDT, CDR2 YNNKEL (reference sequence). Germline trimming cut 3 bases from V and 1 base from J; bases unmatched to any gene: 3. The CDR3 has 15 residues. CDR3: CASSQFSGGTDTQYF. The CDR3 region has the DNA TGTGCCAGCAGCCAGTTTAGCGGGGGCACAGATACGCAGTATTTT.

The CDR3 loop reads CASSQDRTLNYGYTF. The CDR3 DNA follows: TGCGCCAGCAGCCAAGATAGGACCTTGAACTATGGCTACACCTTC. The chain joins TRBV4-1 to TRBJ1-2; no reliable D call. Trimming removed 0 bases from V and 2 bases from J, with 10 bases in between. Germline values: CDR1 MGHRA, CDR2 YSYEKL. The CDR3 runs 15 residues.

The CDR3 DNA follows: TGTGCCAGCAGCGTAGGGGGGACTACTTCTGGAAACACCATATATTTT. This codes for CASSVGGTTSGNTIYF. The chain recombines TRBV9 with TRBJ1-3, with D perhaps matching TRBD1 (5 bases). Trimming removed 0 bases from V and 1 base from J, with 11 bases in between. The CDR3 is 16 residues long. Germline CDR1 SGDLS, CDR2 YYNGEE.

The CDR3: CASRHTDTQYF. The CDR3 bases are TGTGCCAGTAGACACACAGATACGCAGTATTTT. The chain uses TRBV19 and TRBJ2-3; D unresolved. The V and J ends lost 6 bases and 2 bases respectively, with 3 bases between them. CDR3 size: 11 residues. CDR1 and CDR2 (germline): LNHDA, SQIVND (reference sequence).

The chain joins TRBV14 to TRBJ1-1; D is ambiguous. This CDR3 is 16 amino acids long. Trimming pared 0 bases from V and 7 bases from J, leaving 18 bases between. Germline CDR1 is SGHDN and CDR2 is FVKESK. DNA of the CDR3: TGTGCCAGCAGCCAAGATCCCTTTGGTCGCGCGGGTGAAGCTTTCTTT. Translated, it gives CASSQDPFGRAGEAFF.

The gene calls are TRBV29-1 and TRBJ2-1; TRBD2 matches 12 bases. The CDR3 has 18 residues. The J segment lost 0 bases and the V segment lost 1 base, leaving 7 bases of the junction unmatched. In germline, CDR1 is SQVTM, CDR2 ANQGSEA. The CDR3 spells CSVEGLAGVAHSYNEQFF. The CDR3 bases are TGCAGCGTTGAAGGACTAGCGGGAGTGGCCCACTCCTACAATGAGCAGTTCTTC.